These T cell receptor beta chains were read from a single sample in a study of T cells in Graves' hyperthyroidism and ophthalmopathy. TCRdb reprocessed the multiplex PCR reads with MiXCR, giving one entry per CDR3 protein. Here the sample spans approximately 250,000 distinct CDR3 sequences, about 24% being singletons. The sequencing input was blood. The receptors were gathered from a woman between 35 and 50 years old with Graves' ophthalmopathy. CDR3s include the opening cysteine and the closing phenylalanine or tryptophan. A D gene is named only where the DNA matches it firmly. Rows may omit the clone size; those that give it use once, few, many or a size class.

v_gene	j_gene	abundance	d_gene	CDR3aa	CDR3nt
TRBV6-1	TRBJ1-5	many	TRBD1	CAMGDRPMQPQHF	TGTGCCATGGGGGACAGACCTATGCAGCCCCAGCATTTT
TRBV28	TRBJ2-3	many	.	CAHSGRLRTDTQYF	TGTGCCCACTCGGGGCGGCTCAGGACAGATACGCAGTATTTT
TRBV7-9	TRBJ2-5	many	TRBD1	CASSPRDRDETQYF	TGTGCCAGCAGCCCCCGGGACAGGGACGAGACCCAGTACTTC
TRBV20-1	TRBJ1-2	many	TRBD1	CSASSGQTNYGYTF	TGCAGTGCTAGTTCGGGACAGACTAACTATGGCTACACCTTC
TRBV27	TRBJ1-2	many	TRBD1	CASSGETGGGMNYGYTF	TGTGCCAGCAGTGGAGAGACAGGGGGCGGTATGAACTATGGCTACACCTTC
TRBV12-3/TRBV12-4	TRBJ1-5	.	.	CASSLVRGSFNQPQHF	TGTGCCAGCAGTTTAGTCAGGGGCAGCTTCAATCAGCCCCAGCATTTT
TRBV6-1	TRBJ1-2	many	.	CASSEGWVSGGYTF	TGTGCCAGCAGTGAAGGGTGGGTCTCTGGGGGCTACACCTTC
TRBV30	TRBJ1-3	many	.	CAWSVTLTGSGNTIYF	TGTGCCTGGAGTGTAACCCTTACAGGGTCTGGAAACACCATATATTTT
TRBV5-1	TRBJ1-1	.	.	CASSLILSPEAFF	TGCGCCAGCAGCTTGATTCTCTCCCCTGAAGCTTTCTTT
TRBV10-3	TRBJ2-7	.	TRBD1	CAIRADRGIYEQYF	TGTGCCATCAGAGCGGACAGGGGGATCTACGAGCAGTACTTC
TRBV28	TRBJ2-7	many	.	CASSFLKRAVYEQYF	TGTGCCAGCAGTTTTCTTAAGCGGGCTGTCTACGAGCAGTACTTC
TRBV19	TRBJ2-5	many	TRBD2	CASTLTSGRFETQYF	TGTGCCAGTACCCTGACTAGCGGGAGGTTTGAGACCCAGTACTTC
TRBV6-2/TRBV6-3	TRBJ2-6	few	TRBD1	CASRTSGQGAGGANVLTF	TGTGCCAGCAGAACATCGGGACAGGGGGCGGGTGGGGCCAACGTCCTGACTTTC
TRBV6-1	TRBJ2-5	.	.	CASSSPGRRAETQYF	TGTGCCAGCAGCTCCCCGGGGCGGAGGGCGGAGACCCAGTACTTC
TRBV20-1	TRBJ1-1	.	.	CSARDPNTEAFF	TGCAGTGCTAGAGATCCCAACACTGAAGCTTTCTTT